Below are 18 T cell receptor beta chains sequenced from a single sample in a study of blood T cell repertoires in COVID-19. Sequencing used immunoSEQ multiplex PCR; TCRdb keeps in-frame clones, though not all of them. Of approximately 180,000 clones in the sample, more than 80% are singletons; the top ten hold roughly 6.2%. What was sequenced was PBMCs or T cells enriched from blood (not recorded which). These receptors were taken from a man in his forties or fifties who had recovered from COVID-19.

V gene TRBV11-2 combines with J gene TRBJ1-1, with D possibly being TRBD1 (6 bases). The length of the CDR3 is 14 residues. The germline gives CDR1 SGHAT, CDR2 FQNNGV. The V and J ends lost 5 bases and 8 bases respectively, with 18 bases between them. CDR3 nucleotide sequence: TGTGCCAGCAGCCTGGAAGGACAGTCTATCGAAGCTTTCTTT. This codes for CASSLEGQSIEAFF. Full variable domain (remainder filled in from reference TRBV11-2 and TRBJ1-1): EAGVAQSPRYKIIEKRQSVAFWCNPISGHATLYWYQQILGQGPKLLIQFQNNGVVDDSQLPKDRFSAERLKGVDSTLKIQPAKLEDSAVYLCASSLEGQSIEAFFGQGTRLTVV.

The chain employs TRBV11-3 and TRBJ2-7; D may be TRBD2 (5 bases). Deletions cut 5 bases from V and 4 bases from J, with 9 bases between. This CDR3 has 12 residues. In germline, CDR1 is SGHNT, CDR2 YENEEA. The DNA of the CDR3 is TGTGCCAGCAGCCGGGAAAATTACGAGCAGTACTTC. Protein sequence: CASSRENYEQYF.

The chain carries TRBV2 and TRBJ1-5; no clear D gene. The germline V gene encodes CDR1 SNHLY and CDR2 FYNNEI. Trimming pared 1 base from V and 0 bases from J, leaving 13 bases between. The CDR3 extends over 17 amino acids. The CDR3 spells CASSEGTGIYSNQPQHF. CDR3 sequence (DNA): TGTGCCAGCAGTGAAGGGACTGGGATCTATAGCAATCAGCCCCAGCATTTT.

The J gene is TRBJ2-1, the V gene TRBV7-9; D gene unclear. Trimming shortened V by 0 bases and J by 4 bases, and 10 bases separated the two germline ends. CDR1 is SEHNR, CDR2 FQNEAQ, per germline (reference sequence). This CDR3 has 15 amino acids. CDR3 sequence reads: CASSLAAFRYNEQFF. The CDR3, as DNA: TGTGCCAGCAGCTTAGCAGCGTTCCGGTACAATGAGCAGTTCTTC.

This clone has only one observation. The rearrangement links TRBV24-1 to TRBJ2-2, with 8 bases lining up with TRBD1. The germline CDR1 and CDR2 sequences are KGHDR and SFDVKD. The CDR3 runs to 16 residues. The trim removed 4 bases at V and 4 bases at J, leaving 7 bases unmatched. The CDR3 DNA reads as TGTGCCACCAGTGACGGCGGACAGGGAGGCACCGGGGAGCTGTTTTTT. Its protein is CATSDGGQGGTGELFF.

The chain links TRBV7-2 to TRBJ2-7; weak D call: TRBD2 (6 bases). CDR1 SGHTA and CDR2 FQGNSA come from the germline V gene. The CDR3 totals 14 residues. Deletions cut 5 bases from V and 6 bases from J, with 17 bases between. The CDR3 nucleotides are TGTGCCAGCAGCGGGCGGGGCCCGTTGTGCGAGCAGTACTTC. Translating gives CASSGRGPLCEQYF. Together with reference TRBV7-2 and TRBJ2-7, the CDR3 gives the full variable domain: GAGVSQSPSNKVTEKGKDVELRCDPISGHTALYWYRQSLGQGLEFLIYFQGNSAPDKSGLPSDRFSAERTGGSVSTLTIQRTQQEDSAVYLCASSGRGPLCEQYFGPGTRLTVT.

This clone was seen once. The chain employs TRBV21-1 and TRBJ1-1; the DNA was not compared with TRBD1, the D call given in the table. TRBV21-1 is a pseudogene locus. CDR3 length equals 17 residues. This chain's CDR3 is CAMGPGNGQGVNTEAFF. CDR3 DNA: TGTGCCATGGGACCCGGGAATGGCCAGGGGGTGAACACTGAAGCTTTCTTT.

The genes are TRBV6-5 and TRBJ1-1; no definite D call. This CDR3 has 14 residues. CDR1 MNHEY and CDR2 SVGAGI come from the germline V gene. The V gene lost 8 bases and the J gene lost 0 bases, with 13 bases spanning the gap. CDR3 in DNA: TGTGCCAGCCAGAATATACCATTGAACACTGAAGCTTTCTTT. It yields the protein CASQNIPLNTEAFF.

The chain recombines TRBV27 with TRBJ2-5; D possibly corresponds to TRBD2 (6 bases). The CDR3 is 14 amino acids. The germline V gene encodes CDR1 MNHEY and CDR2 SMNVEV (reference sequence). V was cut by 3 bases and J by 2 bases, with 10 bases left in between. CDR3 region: CASSFAGKQETQYF. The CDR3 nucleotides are TGTGCCAGCAGTTTCGCGGGGAAACAAGAGACCCAGTACTTC.

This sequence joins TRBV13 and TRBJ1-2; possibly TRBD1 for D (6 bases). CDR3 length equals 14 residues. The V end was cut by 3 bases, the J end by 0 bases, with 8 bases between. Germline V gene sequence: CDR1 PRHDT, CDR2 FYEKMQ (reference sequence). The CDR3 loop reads CASSLGQANYGYTF. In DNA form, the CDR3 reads TGTGCCAGCAGCTTGGGACAAGCTAACTATGGCTACACCTTC. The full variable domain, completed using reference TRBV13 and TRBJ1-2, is AAGVIQSPRHLIKEKRETATLKCYPIPRHDTVYWYQQGPGQDPQFLISFYEKMQSDKGSIPDRFSAQQFSDYHSELNMSSLELGDSALYFCASSLGQANYGYTFGSGTRLTVV.

CDR3 sequence reads: CASSLGQGAYNEQFF. CDR3 nucleotides: TGTGCCAGCAGTCTCGGACAGGGGGCCTACAATGAGCAGTTCTTC. V is TRBV28 and J is TRBJ2-1; 10 nucleotides line up with TRBD1. V trimming: 5 bases; J trimming: 2 bases; junction bases outside the gene matches: 3. Germline V gene sequence: CDR1 MDHEN, CDR2 SYDVKM. CDR3 length: 15 residues.

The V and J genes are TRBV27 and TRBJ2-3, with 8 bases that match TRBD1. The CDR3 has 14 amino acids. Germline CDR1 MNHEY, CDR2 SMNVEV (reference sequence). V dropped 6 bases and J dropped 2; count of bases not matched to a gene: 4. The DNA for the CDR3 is TGTGCCAGCAGCGTGGGACAGGACACAGATACGCAGTATTTT. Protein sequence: CASSVGQDTDTQYF.

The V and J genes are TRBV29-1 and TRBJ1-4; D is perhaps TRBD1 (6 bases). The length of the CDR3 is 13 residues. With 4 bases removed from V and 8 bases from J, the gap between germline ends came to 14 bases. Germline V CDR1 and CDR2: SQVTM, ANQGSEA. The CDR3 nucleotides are TGCAGCGTTGGTAGAGGGGGAGGGGAAAAACTGTTTTTT. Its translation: CSVGRGGGEKLFF.

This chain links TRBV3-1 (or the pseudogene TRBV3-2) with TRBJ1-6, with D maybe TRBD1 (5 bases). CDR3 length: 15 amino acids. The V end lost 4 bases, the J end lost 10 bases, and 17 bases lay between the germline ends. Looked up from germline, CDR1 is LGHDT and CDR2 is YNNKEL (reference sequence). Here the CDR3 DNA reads TGTGCCAGCAGCCGCGGAAGCAGGGTAGACTCACCCCTCCACTTT. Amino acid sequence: CASSRGSRVDSPLHF.

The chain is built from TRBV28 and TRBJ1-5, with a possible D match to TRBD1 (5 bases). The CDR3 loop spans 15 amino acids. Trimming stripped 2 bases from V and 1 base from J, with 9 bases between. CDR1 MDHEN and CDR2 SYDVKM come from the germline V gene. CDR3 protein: CASSLQGPSNQPQHF. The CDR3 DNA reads TGTGCCAGCAGTTTACAGGGTCCCAGCAATCAGCCCCAGCATTTT.

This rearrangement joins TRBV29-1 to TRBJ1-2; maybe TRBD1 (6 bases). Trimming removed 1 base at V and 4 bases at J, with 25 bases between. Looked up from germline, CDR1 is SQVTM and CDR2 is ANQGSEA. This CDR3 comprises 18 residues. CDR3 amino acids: CSVEGGTGHLSFSYGYTF. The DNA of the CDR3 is TGCAGCGTTGAAGGGGGGACGGGACACCTATCCTTTAGCTATGGCTACACCTTC.

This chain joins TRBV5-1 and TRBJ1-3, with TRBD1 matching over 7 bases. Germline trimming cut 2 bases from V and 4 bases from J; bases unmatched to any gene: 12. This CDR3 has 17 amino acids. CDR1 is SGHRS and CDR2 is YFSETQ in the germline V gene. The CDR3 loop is CASSLSVSGGLGNTIYF. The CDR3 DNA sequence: TGCGCCAGCAGCTTATCCGTCTCAGGGGGTTTAGGAAACACCATATATTTT.

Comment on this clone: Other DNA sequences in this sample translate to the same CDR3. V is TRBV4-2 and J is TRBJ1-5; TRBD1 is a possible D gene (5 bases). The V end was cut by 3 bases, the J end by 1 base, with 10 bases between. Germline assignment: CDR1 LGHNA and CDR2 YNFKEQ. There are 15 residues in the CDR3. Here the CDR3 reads CASSQVGGSNQPQHF. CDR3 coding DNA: TGTGCCAGCAGCCAGGTGGGGGGGAGCAATCAGCCCCAGCATTTT.